The rows below give T cell receptor beta chains drawn from one sample of a study of control samples from healthy donors and cancer patients. This table comes from immunoSEQ multiplex PCR, and its TCRdb copy is limited to in-frame clones, with some not included. The data hold around 130,000 clones, with 80% to 90% observed a single time. Sequencing used blood. The receptors originated from a man aged 25 to 40 in good health. The CDR3 runs from the conserved cysteine through the conserved F or W. A D gene is named only where the DNA matches it firmly.

d_call	v_call	j_call	cdr3_aa
NA	TRBV5-1	TRBJ2-5	CASSLASGFQETQYF
NA	TRBV10-3	TRBJ1-1	CAISDPTGVRANTEAFF
NA	TRBV3-1/TRBV3-2	TRBJ1-3	CASSQVGSLGGNTIYF
NA	TRBV29-1	TRBJ2-4	CSVLGENIQYF
TRBD1	TRBV7-8	TRBJ2-1	CASSVQGAAEQFF
NA	TRBV2	TRBJ1-1	CASGGVGTEAFF
NA	TRBV10-2	TRBJ1-1	CASRGPGLSGTEAFF
NA	TRBV29-1	TRBJ1-1	CSVWFTGTRAEAFF
NA	TRBV18	TRBJ1-1	CASSPPGGRNTEAFF
NA	TRBV14	TRBJ2-5	CASSQEEWPLGTQYF
TRBD1	TRBV7-2	TRBJ1-2	CASRGIQGDGYTF
NA	TRBV19	TRBJ1-5	CASSIGGGSNQPQHF
NA	TRBV2	TRBJ1-2	CASSLSGPNYGYTF
TRBD1	TRBV30	TRBJ1-1	CAWSLQGLNTEAFF
NA	TRBV25-1	TRBJ1-2	CASSPGGHNYGYTF
NA	TRBV6-1	TRBJ1-2	CASSEGGSPYGYTF
NA	TRBV11-3	TRBJ1-6	CASSLGTSGVGNSPLHF
TRBD2	TRBV27	TRBJ2-3	CASTPTSGSSTDTQYF
NA	TRBV10-3	TRBJ2-1	CAIRATANEQFF
NA	TRBV5-1	TRBJ1-4	CASSPGVTNEKLFF
TRBD2	TRBV5-1	TRBJ2-5	CASFPRGGAGVSGKETQYF
TRBD1	TRBV5-1	TRBJ1-3	CASSSTGRSGNTIYF
NA	TRBV7-2	TRBJ2-3	CASSEPGPRRTDTQYF
TRBD1	TRBV7-9	TRBJ2-1	CASTGTVRTGRNEQFF
TRBD1	TRBV7-3	TRBJ2-1	CASSSHTGDSEYREQFF
TRBD2	TRBV3-1/TRBV3-2	TRBJ2-3	CASSRTSGRTDTQYF
NA	TRBV30	TRBJ1-5	CALEGQNSNQPQHF
TRBD2	TRBV5-5	TRBJ2-6	CASSSRGGTASTGANVLTF
NA	TRBV7-2	TRBJ1-3	CASIPYGNTIYF
NA	TRBV12-3/TRBV12-4	TRBJ2-7	CASSLAASEQYF
NA	TRBV19	TRBJ1-2	CASRVVGTYGYTF
NA	TRBV6-6	TRBJ1-5	CASSYSPDRNQPQHF
NA	TRBV27	TRBJ1-1	CASSPSWGGNTEAFF
NA	TRBV7-9	TRBJ1-3	CALPGGAGNTIYF
NA	TRBV27	TRBJ1-6	CASPLGDIASYNSPLHF
NA	TRBV29-1	TRBJ1-1	CSVGRGRTEAFF
TRBD1	TRBV10-2	TRBJ2-1	CATQRDREGDEQFF
NA	TRBV29-1	TRBJ1-1	CSVRGAVGEAFF
TRBD1	TRBV5-1	TRBJ2-7	CASSSTGQSYEQYF
NA	TRBV10-1	TRBJ1-3	CASSDPRVGNTIYF
TRBD1	TRBV2	TRBJ1-1	CASSEARGGTEAFF
TRBD1	TRBV11-3	TRBJ2-2	CASTPGTAFAGELFF
NA	TRBV21-1	TRBJ1-1	CASSKENPRSNTEAFF
NA	TRBV19	TRBJ1-1	CASSIDLGGMNTEAFF
NA	TRBV11-3	TRBJ2-3	CASSLSGGPRTDTQYF
NA	TRBV7-9	TRBJ1-4	CASSFGGNEKLFF
NA	TRBV6-5	TRBJ2-7	CASVGSYEQYF
TRBD1	TRBV3-1/TRBV3-2	TRBJ1-4	CASSPGGRNQKLFF
TRBD1	TRBV3-1/TRBV3-2	TRBJ1-1	CASSPGQGNTEAFF
NA	TRBV6-1	TRBJ1-1	CASSEVWGNTEAFF
TRBD2	TRBV5-1	TRBJ2-2	CASSGTSGGVTGELFF
TRBD1	TRBV27	TRBJ2-5	CASRRQGQETQYF
NA	TRBV18	TRBJ1-3	CASSPDYTSGNTIYF
TRBD1	TRBV5-1	TRBJ1-6	CASSLARDRANSPLHF
NA	TRBV5-1	TRBJ2-7	CASSLASAAPYEQYF
NA	TRBV10-3	TRBJ1-2	CAITLEVAFDYYGYTF
NA	TRBV6-5	TRBJ2-3	CASRSGGDTQYF
TRBD1	TRBV15	TRBJ1-4	CATSRGQGATNEKLFF
NA	TRBV25-1	TRBJ1-2	CASRPGFNYGYTF